Sequencing of this T cell receptor beta chain was carried out in a study of T cell repertoires in cytomegalovirus infection. Study-level points and caveats: Summed public TCR beta family frequency identified CMV carriers bearing the relevant HLA.

Trimming pared 3 bases from V and 4 bases from J, leaving 12 bases between. The CDR3 loop spans 15 amino acids. Germline CDR1 SEHNR, CDR2 FQNEAQ (reference sequence). Of note for this clonotype: Its antigen is undetermined.

Each CDR3 protein is one row after TCRdb ran MiXCR on the reads. The sample holds around 290,000 distinct CDR3 sequences, roughly 23% seen once. This rearrangement joins TRBV7-9 to TRBJ2-2; possibly TRBD1 for D (6 bases). The sequencing sample was made of PBMCs. The TCR sequence derives from a human donor in good health (CMV status not recorded). Some clones in this sample may be carry-over from other donors' samples. The CDR3 here is CASSFPLTGTGELFF. CDR3 DNA: TGTGCCAGCAGCTTTCCTCTGACAGGCACCGGGGAGCTGTTTTTT.